What follows are 8 T cell receptor beta chains derived from one specimen sequenced in a study of regulatory T cells in long-lasting Graves disease. Stated time point: persistent/refractory GD, antithyroid drugs over 5 years with positive TRAb. With RNA extracted from PBMCs as input, the TCR library was made. Both iRepertoire HTBI primers and Arm-PCR of CDR3 regions were used to build the TCR beta libraries. Each CDR3 protein is one row after TCRdb ran MiXCR on the multiplex PCR reads. This sample yields roughly 400,000 distinct CDR3 sequences, of which less than 25% are seen a single time; roughly 20% belongs to the top ten. The sample here was peripheral blood mononuclear cells (PBMCs), taken when the disease was refractory, from a patient treated with antithyroid drugs. Receptor source: a female donor with Graves disease.

The chain links TRBV19 to TRBJ2-6; TRBD1 matches at 7 bases. This CDR3 spans 16 amino acids. CDR1 and CDR2 (germline): LNHDA, SQIVND (reference sequence). V shed 0 bases, J shed 2 bases, and the junction held 1 base outside the gene matches. CDR3 sequence reads: CASSIEQGTGANVLTF. The CDR3 DNA follows: TGTGCCAGTAGTATAGAACAGGGGACTGGGGCCAACGTCCTGACTTTC.

With regard to this clonotype: The junction departs from the called germline gene at one end, perhaps through a read error. V usage is TRBV20-1 and J usage is TRBJ2-5, with a possible D match to TRBD2 (5 bases). CDR3 length: 15 residues. CDR1 DFQATT and CDR2 SNEGSKA come from the germline V gene (reference sequence). Here the CDR3 reads CSARAAGEIQETQCF. Here the CDR3 DNA reads TGCAGTGCTAGAGCCGCCGGGGAGATCCAAGAGACCCAGTGCTTC.

This chain uses TRBV29-1 with TRBJ2-7; a possible D gene is TRBD1 (6 bases). The CDR3 length is 10 residues. The germline V gene encodes CDR1 SQVTM and CDR2 ANQGSEA. Deletions cut 6 bases from V and 5 bases from J, with 8 bases between. The CDR3, as DNA: TGCAGCGTGTGGGACAACGAGCAGTACTTC. Translation: CSVWDNEQYF.

DNA of the CDR3: TGTGCCAGCAGCTTGGGACCGACCGCCGGGGGCAATCAGCCCCAGCATTTT. Its translation: CASSLGPTAGGNQPQHF. The chain couples TRBV7-2 to TRBJ1-5; D might be TRBD1 (5 bases). Per the germline V gene, CDR1 is SGHTA and CDR2 is FQGNSA. The CDR3 contains 17 residues. Trimming pared 3 bases from V and 2 bases from J, leaving 17 bases between.

This clonotype was observed many times. The chain employs TRBV2 and TRBJ2-5; 8 bases fit TRBD2. In germline, CDR1 is SNHLY, CDR2 FYNNEI. CDR3 length: 14 residues. Unmatched junction bases numbered 8, after V lost 6 bases and J lost 5 bases. The CDR3 protein is CASRRREDEETQYF. DNA of the CDR3: TGTGCCAGCAGAAGGCGGGAGGACGAGGAGACCCAGTACTTC.

In its sample, this clonotype was seen many times. This chain joins TRBV15 and TRBJ1-2; D remains unclear. The germline V and J ends were trimmed by 0 bases and 4 bases, with 9 bases remaining between them. The CDR3 runs to 14 residues. CDR1 LNHNV and CDR2 YYDKDF come from the germline V gene (reference sequence). In DNA form, the CDR3 reads TGTGCCACCAGCAGAGATACCAGTGGCTATGGCTACACCTTC. Its protein is CATSRDTSGYGYTF.

This clonotype has more than one count but fewer than ten. The rearrangement joins TRBV20-1 to TRBJ2-7, with 8 bases identical to TRBD2. The CDR3 has 15 amino acids. Germline V gives CDR1 DFQATT, CDR2 SNEGSKA (reference sequence). V lost 3 bases to trimming and J lost 4 bases; unmatched junction nucleotides: 11. CDR3 sequence reads: CSARAGGILGYEQYF. DNA of the CDR3: TGCAGTGCTAGGGCGGGGGGAATTCTCGGTTACGAGCAGTACTTC.

The chain is built from TRBV5-6 and TRBJ2-5, with D unresolved. The J call could be wrong; TRBJ2-1 is a better fit for the DNA end. From germline, CDR1 is SGHDT and CDR2 YYEEEE. CDR3 length: 14 residues. The CDR3 DNA reads TGTGCCAGCAGCTTGTCTGGCAGATACAATGAGCAGTTCTTC. This sequence encodes CASSLSGRYNEQFF.